The entry below gives a single T cell receptor (beta chain) sequence along with its context. Its target is unknown. This sample was taken from a study of T cell repertoires in cytomegalovirus infection. Across the study: Signatures in public TCR beta sequences pointed to both CMV infection and matching HLA type.

Study-wide points: Clonotypes of TCR beta that were HLA-C-restricted and CMV-specific dominated the ex vivo response. Using cumulative public TCR beta family frequency, the authors identified those who carried CMV together with the relevant HLA.

TCRdb passed the reads through MiXCR, listing each CDR3 protein once. This sample has some 230,000 distinct CDR3 sequences, with 22% found just once. Germline assignment: CDR1 MDHEN and CDR2 SYDVKM. With V trimmed by 3 bases and J by 1 base, 3 bases remained unmatched. The CDR3 is 15 amino acids. The chain combines TRBV28 with TRBJ1-5, with 7 bases that match TRBD1. This TCR was recovered from a human donor in good health (CMV status not recorded). Some clones in this sample may be carry-over from other donors' samples. Material: CD8+ T cells from PBMCs. CDR3 sequence (DNA): TGTGCCAGCAGTTTTGAGGGGGCGAGCAATCAGCCCCAGCATTTT. It specifies CASSFEGASNQPQHF. The variable domain in full, completed from reference TRBV28 and TRBJ1-5, reads DVKVTQSSRYLVKRTGEKVFLECVQDMDHENMFWYRQDPGLGLRLIYFSYDVKMKEKGDIPEGYSVSREKKERFSLILESASTNQTSMYLCASSFEGASNQPQHFGDGTRLSIL.